Each of the 10 T cell receptor beta chains below was sequenced from the same sample in a study of T-cell reconstitution after alpha-beta-depleted transplantation in children. The library targeted TCRbeta and was prepared with unique molecular identifiers. MiXCR was run by TCRdb on the PCR reads, yielding one entry per CDR3 protein. This table holds 670,000 or so distinct CDR3 sequences, under 15% found once. The specimen was PBMCs, collected before TCRalphabeta/CD19-depleted stem cell transplant. The receptors here all came from a girl under 10 years old with congenital amegakaryocytic thrombocytopenia, due to receive a stem cell transplant.

The chain combines TRBV5-1 with TRBJ2-1, with D perhaps being TRBD1 or TRBD2 (6 bases each). From germline, CDR1 is SGHRS and CDR2 YFSETQ. This CDR3 region has 15 residues. Trimming stripped 6 bases from V and 4 bases from J, with 17 bases between. The DNA for the CDR3 is TGCGCCAGCACCACGAATGGGGGGCCATACAATGAGCAGTTCTTC. This gives the protein CASTTNGGPYNEQFF.

This clonotype has only a few counts. In DNA form, the CDR3 reads TGCAGTGCTACCCCAAAACTAGGGGTGCGCGACGAGCAGTACTTC. Translating gives CSATPKLGVRDEQYF. The V and J genes are TRBV20-1 and TRBJ2-7; D may match TRBD1 or TRBD2 (5 bases each). The germline V gene has CDR1 DFQATT and CDR2 SNEGSKA (reference sequence). The CDR3 is made up of 15 amino acids. V lost 4 bases and J lost 5, with 21 bases in between.

This rearrangement joins TRBV12-3 or TRBV12-4 to TRBJ1-2; D gene ambiguous. The CDR3 is 13 amino acids. The V end was cut by 2 bases, the J end by 3 bases, with 7 bases between. CDR3 protein: CASSLIRDYGYTF. In DNA form, the CDR3 reads TGTGCCAGCAGTTTAATAAGGGACTATGGCTACACCTTC.

V usage is TRBV7-2 and J usage is TRBJ1-2; 8 bases agree with TRBD1. V lost 5 bases to trimming and J lost 8 bases; unmatched junction nucleotides: 10. Germline V gene lookup returns CDR1 SGHTA and CDR2 FQGNSA. The CDR3 extends over 14 amino acids. CDR3 DNA: TGTGCCAGCAGCCGAAATGGACAGGGTTACGGCTACACCTTC. It codes for CASSRNGQGYGYTF. The full variable domain, in which reference TRBV7-2 and TRBJ1-2 provide the parts outside the CDR3, is GAGVSQSPSNKVTEKGKDVELRCDPISGHTALYWYRQSLGQGLEFLIYFQGNSAPDKSGLPSDRFSAERTGGSVSTLTIQRTQQEDSAVYLCASSRNGQGYGYTFGSGTRLTVV.

The chain uses TRBV7-9 and TRBJ2-4; D possibly uses TRBD1 or TRBD2 (5 bases each). The CDR3 loop spans 15 amino acids. Germline V gene sequence: CDR1 SEHNR, CDR2 FQNEAQ (reference sequence). V was trimmed by 0 bases and J by 8 bases, leaving 14 bases between them. The CDR3 DNA sequence: TGTGCCAGCAGCTTAGCCCCCGGGGCCATAGACATTCAGTACTTC. This translates into CASSLAPGAIDIQYF.

This clonotype was recorded many times. V gene TRBV5-1 combines with J gene TRBJ2-7, with D possibly TRBD1 on 6 matching bases. The CDR3 spans 15 residues. Trimming removed 0 bases from V and 4 bases from J, with 14 bases in between. Germline loops: CDR1 SGHRS, CDR2 YFSETQ. CDR3 sequence reads: CASSLGAGESYEQYF. CDR3 DNA: TGCGCCAGCAGCTTGGGAGCAGGGGAAAGTTACGAGCAGTACTTC.

This clonotype was picked up a small number of times. The chain links TRBV5-1 to TRBJ2-3; TRBD2 agrees at 13 bases. The CDR3 consists of 18 residues. Germline values: CDR1 SGHRS, CDR2 YFSETQ. J was trimmed by 0 bases and V by 0 bases; bases with no gene match: 4. The CDR3 loop is CASSLGLAGGSSTDTQYF. The CDR3 DNA is TGCGCCAGCAGCTTGGGACTAGCGGGAGGATCTAGCACAGATACGCAGTATTTT.

There are a few counts of this clonotype. The chain employs TRBV6-1 and TRBJ2-1; the match to TRBD2 covers 11 bases. V gave up 2 bases and J gave up 6 bases; unmatched junction bases: 6. The CDR3 has 16 residues. Germline V gene lookup returns CDR1 MNHNS and CDR2 SASEGT. CDR3 region: CASSESAGTSGNEQFF. CDR3 coding DNA: TGTGCCAGCAGTGAATCGGCCGGGACTAGCGGCAATGAGCAGTTCTTC.

V is TRBV12-3 or TRBV12-4 and J is TRBJ2-1; 12 bases match TRBD1. The CDR3 covers 15 residues. Trimming cost V 6 bases and J 7 bases; bases outside gene matches: 7. The CDR3 DNA reads TGTGCCAGCAGCTGGGACAGGGGGCCCAAGAATGAGCAGTTCTTC. This codes for CASSWDRGPKNEQFF.

In this sample, this clonotype turned up many times. This chain joins TRBV5-1 and TRBJ2-5; 10 nucleotides line up with TRBD2. Germline CDR1 reads SGHRS; CDR2 reads YFSETQ. J was trimmed by 5 bases and V by 4 bases; bases with no gene match: 8. The CDR3 has 15 amino acids. In DNA form, the CDR3 reads TGCGCCAGCAGCGCCCTAGCGGGAGTTCAGGAGACCCAGTACTTC. Amino acid sequence: CASSALAGVQETQYF.